The 14 T cell receptor beta chains below come from one sample, sequenced in a study of cytotoxic CD8 clonotypes in ibrutinib-treated CLL. Measured with immunoSEQ multiplex PCR; TCRdb has only the in-frame clones, and not every one. The sample consists of roughly 40,000 clones, about 70% of them appearing once. The sample consisted of PBMCs, taken after 12 months of ibrutinib treatment. These receptors originate from a human donor with chronic lymphocytic leukemia.

In the case of this clone: Compared with germline, one end of the junction differs, possibly owing to a read error. The gene calls are TRBV10-2 and TRBJ1-5, with TRBD1 identical over 11 bases. Germline CDR1 is WSHSY and CDR2 is SAAADI. This CDR3 is built from 14 residues. CDR3 in DNA: TGCGCCTGCAGCTCCGGGACAGGGGGGCAGCCCCAGCATTTT. Residues: CACSSGTGGQPQHF.

The count of this clone is one. The chain couples TRBV30 to TRBJ2-2, with D uncertain. The CDR3 sequence is 14 residues long. CDR1 and CDR2 (germline): GTSNPN, SVGIG (reference sequence). V was cut by 3 bases and J by 1 base, with 9 bases left in between. The CDR3 reads CAWRRAGNTGELFF. The CDR3 DNA sequence: TGTGCCTGGAGACGGGCAGGGAACACCGGGGAGCTGTTTTTT.

This rearrangement joins TRBV2 to TRBJ1-2; D remains ambiguous. Germline CDR1 and CDR2: SNHLY and FYNNEI. The CDR3 extends over 13 amino acids. Trimming removed 2 bases from V and 8 bases from J, with 12 bases in between. This CDR3 reads CASSEYGNKGYTF. DNA for the CDR3: TGTGCCAGCAGTGAATACGGGAATAAAGGCTACACCTTC.

The sample holds one count of this clone. The genes are TRBV15 and TRBJ2-7; possibly TRBD2 for D (7 bases). The germline V gene has CDR1 LNHNV and CDR2 YYDKDF (reference sequence). This CDR3 region has 17 residues. Between the trimmed V and J ends, which lost 0 bases and 1 base, there was a span of 16 bases. Here the CDR3 DNA reads TGTGCCACCAGCAGAGATCGAGGGGGGGGCAGGTCCTACGAGCAGTACTTC. It is translated as CATSRDRGGGRSYEQYF.

The chain has TRBV7-2 and TRBJ2-4; 10 bases fit TRBD2. This CDR3 spans 14 amino acids. Germline V gives CDR1 SGHTA, CDR2 FQGNSA. V gave up 5 bases and J gave up 9 bases; unmatched junction bases: 7. CDR3: CASSISGRNIIQYF. The CDR3 DNA reads TGTGCCAGCAGCATTAGCGGGAGGAATATCATTCAGTACTTC.

The chain uses TRBV6-5 and TRBJ2-2; D is possibly TRBD2 (6 bases). Trimming pared 0 bases from V and 5 bases from J, leaving 13 bases between. The germline V gene has CDR1 MNHEY and CDR2 SVGAGI. There are 16 residues in the CDR3. This chain's CDR3 is CASSYSKIRGTGELFF. In nucleotides, the CDR3 is TGTGCCAGCAGTTACTCGAAAATCCGGGGGACCGGGGAGCTGTTTTTT.

The genes are TRBV10-1 and TRBJ2-2, with TRBD2 matching 10 bases. Germline CDR1 and CDR2: WNHNN and SYGVQD (reference sequence). The V and J ends lost 6 bases and 5 bases, in that order; junction bases with no gene match: 6. The CDR3 is 15 residues long. CDR3 region: CASSQGLAETGELFF. CDR3 DNA sequence: TGCGCCAGCAGCCAAGGACTAGCGGAAACCGGGGAGCTGTTTTTT.

V gene TRBV27 combines with J gene TRBJ1-4, with TRBD1 matching over 8 bases. This CDR3 contains 14 residues. Germline V CDR1 and CDR2: MNHEY, SMNVEV (reference sequence). V was clipped by 5 bases and J by 10 bases; unmatched bases: 9. CDR3 sequence reads: CASSPDRVSVKLFF. The CDR3 DNA follows: TGTGCCAGCAGTCCGGACAGGGTATCTGTAAAACTGTTTTTT.

This chain links TRBV15 with TRBJ2-1, with D perhaps matching TRBD2 (7 bases). The CDR3 is 16 amino acids. The germline CDR1 and CDR2 sequences are LNHNV and YYDKDF (reference sequence). The germline V and J ends were trimmed by 0 bases and 3 bases, with 12 bases remaining between them. The CDR3 loop is CATSREGGGGYNEQFF. The DNA of the CDR3 is TGTGCCACCAGCAGAGAGGGGGGAGGGGGCTACAATGAGCAGTTCTTC. Supplemented by reference TRBV15 and TRBJ2-1, the full variable domain reads DAMVIQNPRYQVTQFGKPVTLSCSQTLNHNVMYWYQQKSSQAPKLLFHYYDKDFNNEADTPDNFQSRRPNTSFCFLDIRSPGLGDTAMYLCATSREGGGGYNEQFFGPGTRLTVL.

The rearrangement links TRBV19 to TRBJ2-7, with 9 bases fitting TRBD2. Per the germline V gene, CDR1 is LNHDA and CDR2 is SQIVND (reference sequence). With 6 bases clipped from V and 2 bases from J, the junction kept 11 bases outside the gene matches. The CDR3 consists of 16 residues. CDR3 amino acids: CASSPSRASGTYEQYF. The CDR3 DNA reads TGTGCCAGTAGCCCCTCACGGGCTAGCGGGACCTACGAGCAGTACTTC.

The chain links TRBV1 to TRBJ2-6; the table gives TRBD2 as D, unverified against the DNA. TRBV1 constitutes a pseudogene. The CDR3 consists of 16 residues. The CDR3 is CTSRPSVCARANVLTF. CDR3 nucleotides: TGCACCAGCAGACCATCGGTTTGTGCACGGGCCAACGTCCTGACTTTC.

This chain links TRBV7-8 with TRBJ2-2; TRBD1 is a possible D gene (5 bases). V dropped 5 bases and J dropped 1 base, with 11 bases sitting between them. The germline V gene has CDR1 SGHVS and CDR2 FQNEAQ. The CDR3 spans 15 residues. In nucleotides, the CDR3 is TGTGCCAGCAGCCTACCTACAGGGAACACCGGGGAGCTGTTTTTT. Protein: CASSLPTGNTGELFF.

The chain links TRBV6-5 to TRBJ1-4; unclear D gene. This CDR3 has 16 amino acids. V lost 2 bases to trimming and J lost 5 bases, with 15 bases between them. Germline CDR1 is MNHEY and CDR2 is SVGAGI. CDR3 sequence reads: CASSYNFGVGNEKLFF. In DNA, the CDR3 is TGTGCCAGCAGTTACAATTTCGGGGTAGGGAATGAAAAACTGTTTTTT.

This chain links TRBV6-4 with TRBJ1-4; the match to TRBD1 covers 11 bases. Germline V lookup: CDR1 MRHNA, CDR2 SNTAGT. V dropped 3 bases and J dropped 7; count of bases not matched to a gene: 10. The CDR3 runs 17 residues. The CDR3: CASSEGQGAKVSEKLFF. The CDR3 DNA reads as TGTGCCAGCAGTGAAGGACAGGGGGCCAAGGTAAGTGAAAAACTGTTTTTT.